This entry describes one T cell receptor beta chain. This specimen comes from a study of blood T cell repertoires in COVID-19. Original processing methods: By means of reference gene primer amplification, nucleated cell counts were estimated. Only in-frame clones appear in the TCRdb table, and some are missing; sequencing was by immunoSEQ multiplex PCR. V and J calls and clone size follow that table, whereas D and trimming were derived from the DNA. The sample lists 110,000 to 150,000 clones; about 80% were seen once. Between the trimmed V and J ends, which lost 7 bases and 6 bases, there was a span of 16 bases. Germline loops: CDR1 SNHLY, CDR2 FYNNEI. CDR3 length: 13 amino acids.

The sequenced material came from peripheral blood. The rearrangement joins TRBV2 to TRBJ2-7; a possible D gene is TRBD2 (6 bases). The clonotype originates from a man aged 65 to 85 who had recovered from COVID-19. CDR3: CASNLGTSREQYF. The CDR3 DNA is TGTGCCAGCAACTTGGGAACTAGCCGCGAGCAGTACTTC.